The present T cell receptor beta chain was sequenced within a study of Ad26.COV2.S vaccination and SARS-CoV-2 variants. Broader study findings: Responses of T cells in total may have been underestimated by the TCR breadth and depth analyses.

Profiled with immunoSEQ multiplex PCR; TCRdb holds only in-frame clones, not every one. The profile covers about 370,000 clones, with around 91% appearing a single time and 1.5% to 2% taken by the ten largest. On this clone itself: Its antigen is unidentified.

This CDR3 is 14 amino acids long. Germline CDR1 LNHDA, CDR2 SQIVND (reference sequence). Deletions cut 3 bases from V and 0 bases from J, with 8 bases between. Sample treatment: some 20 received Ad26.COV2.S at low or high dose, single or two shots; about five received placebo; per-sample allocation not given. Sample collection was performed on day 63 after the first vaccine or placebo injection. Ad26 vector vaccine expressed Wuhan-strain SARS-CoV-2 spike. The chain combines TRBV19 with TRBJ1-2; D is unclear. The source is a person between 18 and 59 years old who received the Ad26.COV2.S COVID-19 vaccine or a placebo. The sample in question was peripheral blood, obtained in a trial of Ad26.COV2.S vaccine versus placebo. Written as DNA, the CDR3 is TGTGCCAGTAGTATTAAGGAAGCTAACTATGGCTACACCTTC. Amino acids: CASSIKEANYGYTF.